This T cell receptor (beta chain) was recovered during a study of blood T cell repertoires in COVID-19. Study as a whole: PBMCs, B-cell-depleted T cells, or T cells provided the cDNA or gDNA that made up the material.

The repertoire was sequenced with immunoSEQ multiplex PCR; TCRdb's copy has only in-frame clones and lacks some. The data contain some 180,000 clones, about 85% of them seen just once; the ten biggest clones take up 20% to 25%. This CDR3 contains 14 residues. The V gene's germline CDR1 is SNHLY and CDR2 FYNNEI. Unmatched junction bases numbered 4, after V lost 3 bases and J lost 6 bases. The specimen was peripheral blood. The V gene is TRBV2, the J gene TRBJ2-3; 9 nucleotides align to TRBD2. The receptor was derived from a man between 60 and 75 years old with active or convalescent COVID-19. In DNA, the CDR3 is TGTGCCAGCAGTGACAGCCTAGCGGGGGATACGCAGTATTTT. Translating gives CASSDSLAGDTQYF.